This T cell receptor beta chain was obtained from a study of monozygotic twins with inflammatory bowel disease. Per donor, approximately 2.5 ml of blood was collected and frozen. In regard to this clonotype: The antigen is unknown.

Whole-study results and caveats: Lower TCRbeta diversity (inverse Simpson) was seen in IBD patients than in healthy co-twins. Sharing of clonotypes with others was lower in IBD patients than in healthy twins, and this was especially so with disease activity.

The germline V gene has CDR1 SGHTA and CDR2 FQGNSA. This CDR3 has 15 amino acids. Through template switching, UMIs that included a 6-nucleotide sample barcode were added. TCRdb processed the 5' RACE reads again and assigns one entry to each CDR3 protein, with no DNA. The sample holds about 200,000 distinct CDR3 sequences. The clonotype originates from a human donor with ulcerative colitis or Crohn's disease, or a healthy co-twin of an affected twin (not recorded which). V gene TRBV7-2 combines with J gene TRBJ1-2; the TCRdb call, TRBD1, lacks DNA for checking. Sample: blood. The CDR3 sequence is CASSLARGANYGYTF.